The 13 T cell receptor beta chains reported below all come from one sample, sequenced in a study of ipilimumab plus nivolumab after autologous stem cell transplantation. Data came from immunoSEQ multiplex PCR; TCRdb stores just in-frame clones and leaves some out. Counted here are some 9,300 clones, almost 70% occurring once; the ten biggest clones make up roughly 21%. The sequences come from PBMCs, collected in a trial of ipilimumab plus nivolumab as post-transplant consolidation. The source of these receptors is a female donor with multiple myeloma.

The chain employs TRBV5-1 and TRBJ2-7; D ambiguous. CDR1 is SGHRS, CDR2 YFSETQ, per germline. The CDR3 covers 14 residues. Trimming cost V 1 base and J 7 bases, with 15 bases left between them. In nucleotides, the CDR3 is TGCGCCAGCAGCTTGCATATCGGTGATCGGGAGCAGTACTTC. Its translation: CASSLHIGDREQYF.

The sample holds a few counts of this clone. The chain combines TRBV7-2 with TRBJ1-5; D uncertain. Germline CDR1 SGHTA, CDR2 FQGNSA. This CDR3 contains 13 residues. V was pared by 8 bases and J by 2 bases, with 10 bases between. The CDR3 nucleotides are TGTGCCAGCTCCGCGGATGGCAATCAGCCCCAGCATTTT. Protein product: CASSADGNQPQHF.

The J gene is TRBJ1-4, the V gene TRBV12-5, with a possible D match to TRBD1 (5 bases). This CDR3 contains 15 residues. Per germline, CDR1 LGHNT and CDR2 FRNRAP. Trimming shortened V by 0 bases and J by 6 bases, and 11 bases separated the two germline ends. Written as DNA, the CDR3 is TGTGCTAGTGGTTTGGTAACCGGGGCGGATGAAAAACTGTTTTTT. It is translated as CASGLVTGADEKLFF.

The chain is built from TRBV9 and TRBJ2-7, with D tentatively TRBD1 (5 bases). The CDR3 spans 13 residues. Trimming shortened V by 3 bases and J by 0 bases, and 7 bases separated the two germline ends. In germline, CDR1 is SGDLS, CDR2 YYNGEE. This CDR3 is CASSEGLSYEQYF. The DNA of the CDR3 is TGTGCCAGCAGCGAGGGGCTCTCCTACGAGCAGTACTTC.

The genes are TRBV6-5 and TRBJ1-2; D is perhaps TRBD1 (5 bases). From germline, CDR1 is MNHEY and CDR2 SVGAGI. V was shortened by 2 bases and J by 3 bases, with 16 bases between the two germline ends. This CDR3 has 16 amino acids. DNA for the CDR3: TGTGCCAGCAGTTACCTCGGCGTCACCAGGGACTATGGCTACACCTTC. Residues: CASSYLGVTRDYGYTF.

V is TRBV29-1 and J is TRBJ2-1; 10 bases align to TRBD2. With 5 bases clipped from V and 6 bases from J, the junction kept 7 bases outside the gene matches. Germline CDR1 and CDR2: SQVTM and ANQGSEA. CDR3 length: 14 residues. The CDR3 DNA reads TGCAGCGTTCGGCTAGCGGGAGTTGGCAATGAGCAGTTCTTC. This translates into CSVRLAGVGNEQFF.

The sample holds a few counts of this clone. The chain couples TRBV7-2 to TRBJ2-3; TRBD2 agrees at 8 bases. The CDR3 covers 15 residues. CDR1 is SGHTA and CDR2 is FQGNSA in the germline V gene. J gave up 4 bases and V 6 bases, and 9 bases lay outside the gene matches. CDR3 nucleotides: TGTGCCAGCAGTCCGGGACTAGGAGGTTCAGATACGCAGTATTTT. Amino acid sequence: CASSPGLGGSDTQYF.

The chain carries TRBV7-8 and TRBJ1-1; 7 positions match TRBD1. This CDR3 region has 18 residues. Per the germline V gene, CDR1 is SGHVS and CDR2 is FQNEAQ. The J segment lost 3 bases and the V segment lost 0 bases, leaving 13 bases of the junction unmatched. The CDR3 coding sequence is TGTGCCAGCAGCTTAGCTACAGGGGCGTCTCAAGGGGACACTGAAGCTTTCTTT. It encodes CASSLATGASQGDTEAFF.

This clone turned up a few times. This rearrangement joins TRBV16 to TRBJ1-6; 7 nucleotides agree with TRBD1. V trimming: 2 bases; J trimming: 9 bases; junction bases outside the gene matches: 7. Germline assignment: CDR1 KGHSY and CDR2 FQNENV. The CDR3 sequence is 15 residues long. The CDR3 spells CASSQNRGGVSPLHF. The CDR3 nucleotides read TGTGCCAGCAGCCAAAACAGGGGAGGTGTTTCACCCCTCCACTTT.

The chain combines TRBV6-6 with TRBJ2-1; no firm D call. The CDR3 spans 12 residues. Germline loops: CDR1 MNHNY, CDR2 SVGAGI (reference sequence). V gave up 4 bases and J gave up 8 bases, with 9 bases separating them. In DNA, the CDR3 is TGTGCCAGCAGTTCCGAGGCCGATGAGCAGTTCTTC. Translated: CASSSEADEQFF.

The chain couples TRBV6-9 to TRBJ1-3; no definite D call. CDR1 and CDR2 from the germline V gene are MNHGY and SVAAGI. The ends were cut back, 4 bases at V and 4 bases at J, with 11 bases in the middle. The CDR3 loop spans 14 amino acids. The CDR3 DNA sequence: TGTGCCAGCAGTTCACCGGGAGTCGGAAACACCATATATTTT. It specifies CASSSPGVGNTIYF.

This clone was counted a single time. The chain employs TRBV28 and TRBJ2-7; possibly TRBD1 for D (5 bases). Germline CDR1 reads MDHEN; CDR2 reads SYDVKM. The CDR3 loop spans 14 amino acids. Trimming took off 6 bases at V and 2 bases at J, with 14 bases between the two ends. CDR3 DNA: TGTGCCAGCAGACCTCAGGGTGGGACCTACGAGCAGTACTTC. Protein sequence: CASRPQGGTYEQYF.

In its sample, this clone was seen a few times. The rearrangement joins TRBV11-2 to TRBJ2-1; D not certain. The CDR3 is made up of 14 amino acids. V lost 4 bases to trimming and J lost 3 bases, with 10 bases between them. Germline CDR1 reads SGHAT; CDR2 reads FQNNGV. CDR3 protein: CASSSLSRYNEQFF. The CDR3, as DNA: TGTGCCAGCAGCTCCCTCAGCCGCTACAATGAGCAGTTCTTC.